These 25 T cell receptor beta chains originate from one sample sequenced in a study of T-cell memory formation after mild COVID-19. Each CDR3 protein gets one entry after TCRdb re-called the 5' RACE reads with MiXCR. The table lists approximately 250,000 distinct CDR3 sequences, 15% of them singletons. Sequencing was performed on PBMCs or a T cell subset sorted from them (not recorded which). Source of these receptors: an adult woman who had mild COVID-19 (a few samples of this study predate the infection). Cell type and time point are not known.

This clonotype was seen more than once but under ten times. The V and J genes are TRBV9 and TRBJ2-7; the match to TRBD2 covers 8 bases. Germline CDR1 is SGDLS and CDR2 is YYNGEE. V shed 2 bases and J 7 bases; nucleotides not matched to a gene: 8. The CDR3 runs to 14 residues. The CDR3 reads CASSVDGRGWEQYF. The CDR3 DNA sequence: TGTGCCAGCAGCGTCGACGGGAGGGGTTGGGAGCAGTACTTC.

The table lists this clonotype with many counts. The J gene is TRBJ1-1, the V gene TRBV5-1, with 7 bases aligning to TRBD1. The trim removed 7 bases at V and 7 bases at J, leaving 10 bases unmatched. The CDR3 is made up of 13 amino acids. In germline, CDR1 is SGHRS, CDR2 YFSETQ. The CDR3 DNA is TGCGCCAGCGGGAAGGGGGCGCAGGGTGAAGCTTTCTTT. It encodes CASGKGAQGEAFF.

The table lists this clonotype with a few counts. The CDR3 sequence is CASYSRGGDGGYTF. For the CDR3, the DNA is TGTGCCAGCTACTCCCGTGGGGGGGACGGTGGCTACACCTTC. The chain carries TRBV7-9 and TRBJ1-2; D perhaps matches TRBD1 (5 bases). V was clipped by 8 bases and J by 7 bases, with 20 bases between them. Looked up from germline, CDR1 is SEHNR and CDR2 is FQNEAQ (reference sequence). The CDR3 covers 14 residues.

This clonotype showed up many times. The chain carries TRBV20-1 and TRBJ1-4, with 8 bases that match TRBD1. Trimming removed 0 bases from V and 8 bases from J; junction bases left unmatched: 8. The germline CDR1 and CDR2 sequences are DFQATT and SNEGSKA (reference sequence). The CDR3 contains 15 residues. The CDR3 sequence is CSARDFRAGGEKLFF. Written as DNA, the CDR3 is TGCAGTGCTAGAGATTTTAGGGCAGGGGGCGAAAAACTGTTTTTT.

This rearrangement joins TRBV7-9 to TRBJ1-2, with D perhaps TRBD1 (5 bases). V was cut by 1 base and J by 10 bases, with 16 bases left in between. The CDR3 consists of 14 residues. CDR1 SEHNR and CDR2 FQNEAQ come from the germline V gene (reference sequence). The CDR3 sequence: CASSLEGTTIDYTF. In nucleotides, the CDR3 is TGTGCCAGCAGCTTAGAAGGGACTACCATAGACTACACCTTC.

The chain couples TRBV6-2 or TRBV6-3 to TRBJ2-7; a possible D gene is TRBD2 (6 bases). V was cut by 4 bases and J by 6 bases, with 19 bases left in between. Germline V CDR1 and CDR2: MNHEY, SVGEGT. The CDR3 loop spans 15 amino acids. The CDR3 reads CASSLAGRRAFEQYF. Written as DNA, the CDR3 is TGTGCCAGCAGTTTAGCCGGACGGAGGGCCTTCGAGCAGTACTTC.

This clonotype occurred a few times. The chain employs TRBV20-1 and TRBJ1-2, with 7 bases aligning to TRBD1. The V gene's germline CDR1 is DFQATT and CDR2 SNEGSKA (reference sequence). The CDR3 totals 11 residues. J was trimmed by 13 bases and V by 5 bases; bases with no gene match: 10. The CDR3 nucleotides read TGCAGTGCTGAGGACAGGAATTGTTTCACCTTC. This sequence encodes CSAEDRNCFTF.

V usage is TRBV2 and J usage is TRBJ2-3; no definite D call. V lost 8 bases to trimming and J lost 2 bases, with 11 bases between them. Germline CDR1 is SNHLY and CDR2 is FYNNEI. The CDR3 sequence is 13 residues long. CDR3 in amino acids: CASVPYDTDTQYF. CDR3 nucleotides: TGTGCCAGCGTCCCCTACGACACAGATACGCAGTATTTT. Filled out from reference TRBV2 and TRBJ2-3, the complete variable domain reads EPEVTQTPSHQVTQMGQEVILRCVPISNHLYFYWYRQILGQKVEFLVSFYNNEISEKSEIFDDQFSVERPDGSNFTLKIRSTKLEDSAMYFCASVPYDTDTQYFGPGTRLTVL.

The rearrangement joins TRBV5-5 to TRBJ2-7; 7 nucleotides agree with TRBD1. The V gene's germline CDR1 is SGHKS and CDR2 YYEKEE (reference sequence). CDR3 length: 15 amino acids. The trim removed 3 bases at V and 0 bases at J, leaving 6 bases unmatched. CDR3 coding DNA: TGTGCCAGCAGCTCCCGGGGACAGTCCTCCTACGAGCAGTACTTC. It translates to CASSSRGQSSYEQYF.

The chain uses TRBV29-1 and TRBJ2-5, with 9 positions matching TRBD2. The CDR3 extends over 17 amino acids. Losses at the gene ends were 3 bases for V and 1 base for J; bases not matched to a gene: 12. The germline V gene encodes CDR1 SQVTM and CDR2 ANQGSEA. CDR3 nucleotides: TGCAGCGTTGATCATCAAAGACTAGCGGCGTCCCAAGAGACCCAGTACTTC. This sequence encodes CSVDHQRLAASQETQYF. Combining the CDR3 with reference TRBV29-1 and TRBJ2-5 gives the whole variable domain SAVISQKPSRDICQRGTSLTIQCQVDSQVTMMFWYRQQPGQSLTLIATANQGSEATYESGFVIDKFPISRPNLTFSTLTVSNMSPEDSSIYLCSVDHQRLAASQETQYFGPGTRLLVL.

V gene TRBV3-1 combines with J gene TRBJ2-2, with no clear D. The CDR3 consists of 15 residues. Germline V CDR1 and CDR2: LGHDT, YNNKEL (reference sequence). With 1 base removed from V and 0 bases from J, the gap between germline ends came to 6 bases. CDR3 bases: TGTGCCAGCAGCCAAGGTTTGACGAACACCGGGGAGCTGTTTTTT. It translates to CASSQGLTNTGELFF. The full variable domain, with the rest looked up from reference TRBV3-1 and TRBJ2-2, is DTAVSQTPKYLVTQMGNDKSIKCEQNLGHDTMYWYKQDSKKFLKIMFSYNNKELIINETVPNRFSPKSPDKAHLNLHINSLELGDSAVYFCASSQGLTNTGELFFGEGSRLTVL.

Ten or more counts support this clonotype. The rearrangement uses TRBV15 and TRBJ1-5; no firm D call. V was pared by 0 bases and J by 7 bases, with 7 bases between. Germline CDR1 LNHNV, CDR2 YYDKDF (reference sequence). The CDR3 is 13 residues long. In nucleotides, the CDR3 is TGTGCCACCAGCAGAGACCCGGGGCAGCCCCAGCATTTT. Its translation: CATSRDPGQPQHF.

The CDR3 region is CASSLYRSSGNTIYF. In DNA, the CDR3 is TGTGCCAGCAGCTTATATAGATCCTCTGGAAACACCATATATTTT. The J gene is TRBJ1-3, the V gene TRBV7-8; D is unresolved. The length of the CDR3 is 15 residues. Germline V gene data show CDR1 as SGHVS and CDR2 as FQNEAQ. V was shortened by 2 bases and J by 0 bases, with 8 bases between the two germline ends.

This clonotype has a handful of counts. CDR3: CASSHTPKSPLHF. For the CDR3, the DNA is TGTGCCAGCAGCCACACCCCCAAGTCACCCCTCCACTTT. The chain carries TRBV7-3 and TRBJ1-6, with unresolved D. This CDR3 spans 13 amino acids. Per the germline V gene, CDR1 is SGHTA and CDR2 is FQGTGA. Between the trimmed V and J ends, which lost 5 bases and 10 bases, there was a span of 12 bases.

This chain links TRBV7-9 with TRBJ2-1, with 7 bases aligning to TRBD2. Germline CDR1 SEHNR, CDR2 FQNEAQ (reference sequence). The CDR3 consists of 13 residues. The V segment lost 7 bases and the J segment 9 bases; nucleotides outside the gene matches: 9. The CDR3 nucleotides read TGTGCCAGCACCTTCGCGGGCGGGAGTGAGCAGTTCTTC. Protein product: CASTFAGGSEQFF.

The chain combines TRBV7-3 with TRBJ2-3; D ambiguous. Germline CDR1 and CDR2: SGHTA and FQGTGA. Trimming stripped 2 bases from V and 2 bases from J, with 11 bases between. CDR3 size: 15 residues. CDR3 sequence reads: CASSLGVRNTDTQYF. The CDR3, as DNA: TGTGCCAGCAGCTTAGGGGTCAGAAACACAGATACGCAGTATTTT.

This CDR3 is CASSLQLAGANVLTF. CDR3 sequence (DNA): TGTGCCAGCAGCTTGCAGTTGGCTGGGGCCAACGTCCTGACTTTC. The chain couples TRBV5-5 to TRBJ2-6; D unclear. Trimming cost V 1 base and J 2 bases, with 7 bases left between them. Germline-derived CDR1 and CDR2 are SGHKS and YYEKEE (reference sequence). CDR3 size: 15 residues.

This clonotype was seen many times. CDR3 bases: TGCAGTGCTGCTAGCCGGAGCCAAGGCGATGAGCAGTTCTTC. This translates into CSAASRSQGDEQFF. The chain recombines TRBV20-1 with TRBJ2-1, with a tentative D call TRBD2 (5 bases). Germline V gene lookup returns CDR1 DFQATT and CDR2 SNEGSKA (reference sequence). The CDR3 is 14 residues long. V gave up 5 bases and J gave up 8 bases, with 19 bases separating them.

This clonotype was detected a few times. This chain connects TRBV7-2 to TRBJ2-1; D may correspond to TRBD1 or TRBD2 (5 bases each). The germline V gene encodes CDR1 SGHTA and CDR2 FQGNSA. The V end lost 5 bases, the J end lost 9 bases, and 17 bases lay between the germline ends. The CDR3 is 14 amino acids. DNA of the CDR3: TGTGCCAGCAGCCGCAGGGACCTCCACGGTGAGCAGTTCTTC. Its protein product is CASSRRDLHGEQFF.

Here the CDR3 reads CATSDRGPGQWEETQYF. The CDR3 DNA sequence: TGTGCCACCAGTGACCGTGGACCGGGACAGTGGGAAGAGACCCAGTACTTC. This chain joins TRBV24-1 and TRBJ2-5, with 7 positions matching TRBD1. This CDR3 is 17 amino acids long. CDR1 and CDR2 from the germline V gene are KGHDR and SFDVKD. The V and J ends lost 4 bases and 3 bases, in that order; junction bases with no gene match: 13.

This clonotype showed up just a few times. The rearrangement uses TRBV9 and TRBJ2-5, with 12 bases identical to TRBD2. The length of the CDR3 is 16 residues. Per germline, CDR1 SGDLS and CDR2 YYNGEE. J gave up 3 bases and V 0 bases, and 3 bases lay outside the gene matches. In DNA, the CDR3 is TGTGCCAGCAGCGTAGCGGCTAGCGGGGGGGAAGAGACCCAGTACTTC. This translates into CASSVAASGGEETQYF.

Only a few counts were recorded for this clonotype. The chain links TRBV5-6 to TRBJ1-5, with TRBD1 matching 7 bases. Germline values: CDR1 SGHDT, CDR2 YYEEEE. Unmatched junction bases numbered 5, after V lost 5 bases and J lost 3 bases. The CDR3 covers 14 residues. CDR3 sequence (DNA): TGTGCCAGCAGGACCGGGACAGTCAATCAGCCCCAGCATTTT. It specifies CASRTGTVNQPQHF.

This chain links TRBV7-9 with TRBJ1-1; D not resolved. This CDR3 has 14 amino acids. Germline CDR1 reads SEHNR; CDR2 reads FQNEAQ (reference sequence). Trimming stripped 0 bases from V and 7 bases from J, with 12 bases between. The CDR3 protein is CASSLASAPREAFF. The CDR3 bases are TGTGCCAGCAGCTTAGCGAGTGCGCCACGTGAAGCTTTCTTT.

V gene TRBV24-1 combines with J gene TRBJ1-1; maybe TRBD1 (5 bases). From germline, CDR1 is KGHDR and CDR2 SFDVKD. The CDR3 consists of 14 residues. V dropped 5 bases and J dropped 11 bases, with 20 bases sitting between them. The CDR3 sequence is CATSGPGPLMGAFF. The CDR3 nucleotides read TGTGCCACCAGTGGACCGGGACCCCTCATGGGGGCTTTCTTT.

The rearrangement links TRBV5-1 to TRBJ2-3, with 9 nucleotides matching TRBD2. V dropped 0 bases and J dropped 3; count of bases not matched to a gene: 5. Germline assignment: CDR1 SGHRS and CDR2 YFSETQ. The CDR3 has 16 residues. DNA for the CDR3: TGCGCCAGCAGCTTGGTCAGTAGCGGGAGAACAGATACGCAGTATTTT. It yields the protein CASSLVSSGRTDTQYF.